The clone carrying this T cell receptor (beta chain) was recorded at least ten times. What it binds is not known. This sample was taken from a study of identical twins. Study outcomes and limitations: Twins showed weaker excess sharing in their beta out-of-frame sequences.

A single record per CDR3 protein comes from TCRdb applying MiXCR to the 5' RACE reads. The profile shows roughly 690,000 distinct CDR3 sequences, approximately 6% of them singletons. The CDR3 contains 12 residues. Trimming removed 5 bases from V and 7 bases from J, with 9 bases in between. The gene calls are TRBV12-3 or TRBV12-4 and TRBJ2-1; no firm D call. The sample taken for sequencing was naive T cells sorted from blood. This TCR was sampled from a man aged 18 to 30 in good health. CDR3 nucleotide sequence: TGTGCCAGCAGTCTACTCCTAAATGAGCAGTTCTTC. Translation: CASSLLLNEQFF.